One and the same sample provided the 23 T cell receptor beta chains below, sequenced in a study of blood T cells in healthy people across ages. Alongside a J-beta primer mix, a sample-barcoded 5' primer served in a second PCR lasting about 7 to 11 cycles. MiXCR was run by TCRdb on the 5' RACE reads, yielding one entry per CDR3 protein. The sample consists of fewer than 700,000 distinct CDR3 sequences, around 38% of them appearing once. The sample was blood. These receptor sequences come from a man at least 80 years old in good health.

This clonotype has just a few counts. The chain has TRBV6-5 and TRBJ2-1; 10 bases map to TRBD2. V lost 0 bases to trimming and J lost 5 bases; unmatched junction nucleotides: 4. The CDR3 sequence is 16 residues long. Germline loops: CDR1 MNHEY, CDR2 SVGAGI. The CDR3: CASSYSRLAGDNEQFF. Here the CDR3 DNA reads TGTGCCAGCAGTTACTCGAGGCTAGCGGGGGACAATGAGCAGTTCTTC.

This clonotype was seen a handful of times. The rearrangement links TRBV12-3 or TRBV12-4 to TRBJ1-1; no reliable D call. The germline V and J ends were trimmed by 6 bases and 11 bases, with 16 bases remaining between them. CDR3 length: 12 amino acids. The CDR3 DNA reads TGTGCCAGCAGCCTGGGGAGATTGGCGGCTTTCTTT. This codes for CASSLGRLAAFF.

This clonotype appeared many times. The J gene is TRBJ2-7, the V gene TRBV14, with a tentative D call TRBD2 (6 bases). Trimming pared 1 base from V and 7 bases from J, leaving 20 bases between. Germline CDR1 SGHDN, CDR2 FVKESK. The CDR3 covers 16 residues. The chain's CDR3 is CASSQGISGGQGEQYF. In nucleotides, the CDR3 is TGTGCCAGCAGCCAAGGGATTAGCGGAGGGCAAGGGGAGCAGTACTTC.

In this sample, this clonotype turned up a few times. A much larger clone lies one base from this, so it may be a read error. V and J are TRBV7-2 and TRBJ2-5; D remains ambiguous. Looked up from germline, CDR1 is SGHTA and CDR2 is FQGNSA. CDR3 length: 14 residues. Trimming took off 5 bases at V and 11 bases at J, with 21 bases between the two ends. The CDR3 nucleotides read TGTGCCAGCAGCGTAGACGTCTCGCTAAGAGAGCAGTACTTC. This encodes CASSVDVSLREQYF.

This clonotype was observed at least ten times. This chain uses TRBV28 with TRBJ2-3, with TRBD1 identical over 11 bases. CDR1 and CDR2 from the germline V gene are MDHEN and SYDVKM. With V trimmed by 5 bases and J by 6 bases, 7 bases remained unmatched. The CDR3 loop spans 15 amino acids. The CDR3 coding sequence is TGTGCCAGCAGTCGCCTAGGGACAGGGGGGGATACGCAGTATTTT. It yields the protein CASSRLGTGGDTQYF.

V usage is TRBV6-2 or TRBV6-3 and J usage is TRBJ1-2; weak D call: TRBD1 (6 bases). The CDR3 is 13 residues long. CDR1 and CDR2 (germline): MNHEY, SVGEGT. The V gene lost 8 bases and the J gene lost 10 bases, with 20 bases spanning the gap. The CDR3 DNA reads TGTGCCAGCGTACAAAATCGGGGACACCCCTACACCTTC. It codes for CASVQNRGHPYTF.

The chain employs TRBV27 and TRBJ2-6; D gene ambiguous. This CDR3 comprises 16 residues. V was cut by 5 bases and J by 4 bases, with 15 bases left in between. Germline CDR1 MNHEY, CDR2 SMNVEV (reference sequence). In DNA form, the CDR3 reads TGTGCCAGCAGTAGGGCTGCCCATGAAGGGGCCAACGTCCTGACTTTC. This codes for CASSRAAHEGANVLTF.

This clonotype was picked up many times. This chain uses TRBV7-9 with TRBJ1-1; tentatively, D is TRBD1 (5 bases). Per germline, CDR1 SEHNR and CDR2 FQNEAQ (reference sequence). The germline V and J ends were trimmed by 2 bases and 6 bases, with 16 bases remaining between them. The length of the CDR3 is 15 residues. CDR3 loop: CASSLRSTQGAEAFF. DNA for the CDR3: TGTGCCAGCAGCTTACGGTCAACCCAGGGAGCTGAAGCTTTCTTT.

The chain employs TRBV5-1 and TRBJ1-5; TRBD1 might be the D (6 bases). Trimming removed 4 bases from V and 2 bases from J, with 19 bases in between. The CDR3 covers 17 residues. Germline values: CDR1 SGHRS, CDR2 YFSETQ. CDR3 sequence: CASSPTGVKLGNQPQHF. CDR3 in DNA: TGCGCCAGCAGCCCGACAGGCGTAAAGCTGGGCAATCAGCCCCAGCATTTT.

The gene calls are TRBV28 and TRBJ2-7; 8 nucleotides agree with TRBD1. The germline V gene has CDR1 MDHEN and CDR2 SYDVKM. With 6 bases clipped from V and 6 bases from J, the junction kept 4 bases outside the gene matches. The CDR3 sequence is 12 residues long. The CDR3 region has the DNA TGTGCCAGCAGGACAGGGGTACGCGAGCAGTACTTC. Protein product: CASRTGVREQYF.

CDR3 sequence reads: CASSGAHTGPVETQYF. In DNA form, the CDR3 reads TGTGCCAGCAGTGGAGCCCACACGGGGCCCGTAGAGACCCAGTACTTC. This rearrangement joins TRBV27 to TRBJ2-5, with D perhaps TRBD1 or TRBD2 (5 bases each). Trimming stripped 5 bases from V and 4 bases from J, with 20 bases between. The germline CDR1 and CDR2 sequences are MNHEY and SMNVEV (reference sequence). This CDR3 has 16 residues.

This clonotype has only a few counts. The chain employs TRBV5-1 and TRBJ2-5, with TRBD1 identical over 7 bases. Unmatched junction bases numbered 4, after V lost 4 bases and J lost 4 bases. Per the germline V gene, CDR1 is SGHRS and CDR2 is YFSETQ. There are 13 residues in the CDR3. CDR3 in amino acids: CASSVHRGETQYF. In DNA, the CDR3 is TGCGCCAGCAGCGTACACAGGGGAGAGACCCAGTACTTC.

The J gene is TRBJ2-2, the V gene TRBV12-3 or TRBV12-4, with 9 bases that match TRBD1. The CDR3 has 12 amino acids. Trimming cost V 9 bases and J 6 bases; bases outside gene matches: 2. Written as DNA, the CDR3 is TGTGCCAGTCGGACAGGGGCCGGGGAGCTGTTTTTT. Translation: CASRTGAGELFF.

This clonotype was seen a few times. The CDR3 reads CASSRRATGDQETQYF. The CDR3 DNA follows: TGTGCCAGCAGCCGGCGAGCGACAGGGGACCAAGAGACCCAGTACTTC. This rearrangement joins TRBV7-9 to TRBJ2-5; 8 bases fit TRBD1. V lost 5 bases, J lost 0 bases, and 8 bases stayed unmatched. CDR1 SEHNR and CDR2 FQNEAQ come from the germline V gene (reference sequence). CDR3 size: 16 residues.

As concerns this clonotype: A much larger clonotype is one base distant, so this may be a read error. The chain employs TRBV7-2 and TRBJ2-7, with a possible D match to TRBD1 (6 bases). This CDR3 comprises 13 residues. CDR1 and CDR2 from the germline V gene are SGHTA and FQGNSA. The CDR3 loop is CACSLYRAYEQYF. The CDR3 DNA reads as TGTGCCTGCAGCTTGTACAGGGCCTACGAGCAGTACTTC.

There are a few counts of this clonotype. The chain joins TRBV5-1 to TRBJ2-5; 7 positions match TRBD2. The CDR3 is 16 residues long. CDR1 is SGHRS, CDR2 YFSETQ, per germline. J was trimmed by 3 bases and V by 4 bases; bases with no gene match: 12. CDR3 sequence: CASSRSTGTMKETQYF. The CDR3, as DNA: TGCGCCAGCAGCAGGTCCACCGGGACTATGAAAGAGACCCAGTACTTC. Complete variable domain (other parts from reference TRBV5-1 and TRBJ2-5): KAGVTQTPRYLIKTRGQQVTLSCSPISGHRSVSWYQQTPGQGLQFLFEYFSETQRNKGNFPGRFSGRQFSNSRSEMNVSTLELGDSALYLCASSRSTGTMKETQYFGPGTRLLVL.

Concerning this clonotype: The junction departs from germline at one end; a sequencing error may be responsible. CDR3 coding DNA: TGCGCCAGCAGCCAGCAGCTGGTACCGGGACAGAGAACGAGCTCCTATAATCCACCCCTCCACTTT. The encoded protein is CASSQQLVPGQRTSSYNPPLHF. This sequence joins TRBV4-1 and TRBJ1-6, with 7 bases lining up with TRBD1. The germline V gene has CDR1 MGHRA and CDR2 YSYEKL. The CDR3 contains 22 residues.

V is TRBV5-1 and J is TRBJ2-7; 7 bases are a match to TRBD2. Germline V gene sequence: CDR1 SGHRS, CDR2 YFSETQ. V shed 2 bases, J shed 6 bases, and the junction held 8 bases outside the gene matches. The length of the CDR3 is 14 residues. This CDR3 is CASSLGLGQGEQYF. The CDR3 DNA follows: TGCGCCAGCAGCTTAGGACTAGGGCAGGGCGAGCAGTACTTC.

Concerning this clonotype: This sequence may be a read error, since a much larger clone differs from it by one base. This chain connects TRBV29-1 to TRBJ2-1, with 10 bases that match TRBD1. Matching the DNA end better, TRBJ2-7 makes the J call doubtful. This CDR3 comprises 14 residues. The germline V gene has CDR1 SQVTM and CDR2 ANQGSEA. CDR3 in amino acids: CSVGQGDPPNEQYF. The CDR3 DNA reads TGCAGCGTAGGACAGGGGGACCCACCGAATGAGCAGTACTTC.

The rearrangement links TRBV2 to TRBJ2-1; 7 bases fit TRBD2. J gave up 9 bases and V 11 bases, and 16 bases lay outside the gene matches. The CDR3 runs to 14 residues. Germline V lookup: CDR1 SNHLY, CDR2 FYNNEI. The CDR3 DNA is TGTGCCGGCGGGAACCAGCGGGGCAACCCTGAGCAGTTCTTC. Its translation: CAGGNQRGNPEQFF.

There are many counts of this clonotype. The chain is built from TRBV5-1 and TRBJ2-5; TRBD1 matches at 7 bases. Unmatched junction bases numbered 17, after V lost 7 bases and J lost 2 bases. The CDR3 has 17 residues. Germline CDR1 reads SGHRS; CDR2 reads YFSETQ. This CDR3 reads CASSGTAAGTVQETQYF. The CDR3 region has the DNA TGCGCCAGCTCTGGGACAGCCGCCGGGACCGTTCAAGAGACCCAGTACTTC.

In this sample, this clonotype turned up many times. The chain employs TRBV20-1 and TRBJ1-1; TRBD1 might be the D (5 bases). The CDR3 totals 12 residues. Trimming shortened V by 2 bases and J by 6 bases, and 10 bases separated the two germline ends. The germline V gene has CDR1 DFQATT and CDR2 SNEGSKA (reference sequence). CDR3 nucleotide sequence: TGCAGTGCTAGACAGGGTGCAGCTGAAGCTTTCTTT. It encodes CSARQGAAEAFF.

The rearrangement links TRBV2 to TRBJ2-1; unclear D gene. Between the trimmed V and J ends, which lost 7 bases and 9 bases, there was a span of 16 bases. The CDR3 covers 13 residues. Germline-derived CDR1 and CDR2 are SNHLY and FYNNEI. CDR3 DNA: TGTGCCAGCACACGTATATTATCTGGTGAGCAGTTCTTC. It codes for CASTRILSGEQFF.